The clone carrying this TCR beta chain was recorded a few times. Its specificity is not known. The data belong to a study of T-cell memory formation after mild COVID-19. Study context: Among the donors, TCR clusters were largely specific to each donor. Broader study findings: Later expanders leaned CD4+, whereas day 15 to 85 contracting clones were balanced CD4/CD8.

V was trimmed by 5 bases and J by 4 bases, leaving 17 bases between them. Germline CDR1 reads DFQATT; CDR2 reads SNEGSKA (reference sequence). CDR3 length equals 14 residues. 5'RACE primed from the constant segment yielded TCR alpha and TCR beta cDNA libraries bearing sample barcodes and UMIs. TCRdb re-analysed the 5' RACE reads in MiXCR, keeping a single row per CDR3 protein. The sample yields 90,000 to 130,000 distinct CDR3 sequences, roughly a sixth seen once. This clonotype originated in a man between 18 and 35 years old who had mild COVID-19 (a few samples of this study predate the infection). Cell type and time point are not known. Source material: PBMCs or a T cell subset sorted from them (not recorded which). This chain connects TRBV20-1 to TRBJ2-5; possible D gene TRBD2, 7 bases. The CDR3 reads CSAPGGGGRETQYF. Here the CDR3 DNA reads TGCAGTGCTCCTGGGGGCGGGGGCCGAGAGACCCAGTACTTC.